The source of this TCR beta chain is a study of blood T cells in healthy people across ages. Together with a sample-barcoded 5' primer, a J-beta primer mix was included in a second PCR lasting roughly 7 to 11 cycles. TCRdb re-called the 5' RACE reads through MiXCR, storing one row per CDR3 protein. The sample holds about 1.5 million distinct CDR3 sequences, 42% seen once. Peripheral blood, roughly 9.1 milliliters per donor, was collected. Germline V lookup: CDR1 SGHTA, CDR2 FQGTGA. There are 13 residues in the CDR3. The V end lost 6 bases, the J end lost 4 bases, and 11 bases lay between the germline ends.

Sample: blood. This chain links TRBV7-3 with TRBJ2-3, with a tentative D call TRBD1 (6 bases). The clonotype originates from a young woman in good health. CDR3 protein: CASRYTGSDTQYF. CDR3 DNA: TGTGCCAGCAGATATACAGGGTCAGATACGCAGTATTTT.